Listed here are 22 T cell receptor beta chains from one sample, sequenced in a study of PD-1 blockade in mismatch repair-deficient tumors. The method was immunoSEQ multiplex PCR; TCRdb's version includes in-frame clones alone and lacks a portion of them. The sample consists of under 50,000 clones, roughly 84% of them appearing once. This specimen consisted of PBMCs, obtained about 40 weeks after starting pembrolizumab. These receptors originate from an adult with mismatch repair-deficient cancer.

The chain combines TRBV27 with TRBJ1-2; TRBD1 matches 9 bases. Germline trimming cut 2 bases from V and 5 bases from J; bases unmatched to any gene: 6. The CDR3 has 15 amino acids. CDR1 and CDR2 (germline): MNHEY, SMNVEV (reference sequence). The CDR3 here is CASSLKGDRVYGYTF. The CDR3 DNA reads TGTGCCAGCAGTTTAAAGGGGGACAGGGTATATGGCTACACCTTC.

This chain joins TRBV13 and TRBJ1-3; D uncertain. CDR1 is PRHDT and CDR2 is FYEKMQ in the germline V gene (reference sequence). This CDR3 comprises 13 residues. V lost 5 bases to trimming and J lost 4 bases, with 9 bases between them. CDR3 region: CASSQTGGNTIYF. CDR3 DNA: TGTGCCAGCAGCCAAACGGGGGGAAACACCATATATTTT. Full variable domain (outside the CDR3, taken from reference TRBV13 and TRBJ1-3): AAGVIQSPRHLIKEKRETATLKCYPIPRHDTVYWYQQGPGQDPQFLISFYEKMQSDKGSIPDRFSAQQFSDYHSELNMSSLELGDSALYFCASSQTGGNTIYFGEGSWLTVV.

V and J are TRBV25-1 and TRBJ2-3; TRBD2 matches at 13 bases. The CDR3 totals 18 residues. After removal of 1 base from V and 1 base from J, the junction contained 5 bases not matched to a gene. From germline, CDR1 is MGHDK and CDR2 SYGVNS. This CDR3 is CASSESRTSGSGTDTQYF. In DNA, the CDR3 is TGTGCCAGCAGTGAATCTCGGACTAGCGGGAGTGGCACAGATACGCAGTATTTT.

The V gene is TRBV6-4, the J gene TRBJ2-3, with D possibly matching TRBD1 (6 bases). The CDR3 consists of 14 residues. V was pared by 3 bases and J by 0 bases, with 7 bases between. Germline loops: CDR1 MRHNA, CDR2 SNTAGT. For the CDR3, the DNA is TGTGCCAGCAGTGAGCAGGGGAGCACAGATACGCAGTATTTT. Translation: CASSEQGSTDTQYF.

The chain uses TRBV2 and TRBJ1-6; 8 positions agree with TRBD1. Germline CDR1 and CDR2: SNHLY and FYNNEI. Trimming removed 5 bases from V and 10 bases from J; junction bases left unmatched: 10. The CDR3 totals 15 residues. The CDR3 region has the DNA TGTGCCAGCAGTATAACGGACGGACAGGGATCACCCCTCCACTTT. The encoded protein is CASSITDGQGSPLHF.

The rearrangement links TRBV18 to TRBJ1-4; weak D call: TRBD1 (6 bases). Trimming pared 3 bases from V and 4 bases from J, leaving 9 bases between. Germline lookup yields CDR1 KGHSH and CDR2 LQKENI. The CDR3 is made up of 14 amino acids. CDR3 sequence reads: CASSPVRGNEKLFF. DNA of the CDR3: TGTGCCAGCTCACCGGTCAGGGGTAATGAAAAACTGTTTTTT.

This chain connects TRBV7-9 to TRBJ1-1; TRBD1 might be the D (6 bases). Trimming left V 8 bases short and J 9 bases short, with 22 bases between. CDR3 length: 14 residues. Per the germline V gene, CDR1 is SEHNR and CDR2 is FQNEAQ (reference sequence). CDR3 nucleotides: TGTGCCAGCTCAACAAACCCGGACAGCCAAAAAGCTTTCTTT. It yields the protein CASSTNPDSQKAFF.

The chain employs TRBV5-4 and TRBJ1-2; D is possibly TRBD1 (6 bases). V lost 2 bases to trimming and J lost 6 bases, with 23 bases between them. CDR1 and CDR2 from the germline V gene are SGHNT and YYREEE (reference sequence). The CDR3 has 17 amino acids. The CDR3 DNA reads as TGTGCCAGCAGCTTTTGGCGTGGCAGGGGAAAAGGGGATGGCTACACCTTC. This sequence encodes CASSFWRGRGKGDGYTF.

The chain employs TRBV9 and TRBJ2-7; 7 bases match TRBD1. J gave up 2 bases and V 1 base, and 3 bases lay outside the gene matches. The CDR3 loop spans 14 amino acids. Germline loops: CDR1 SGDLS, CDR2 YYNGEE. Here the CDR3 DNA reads TGTGCCAGCAGCGTACGGGACAGACCCTACGAGCAGTACTTC. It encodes CASSVRDRPYEQYF.

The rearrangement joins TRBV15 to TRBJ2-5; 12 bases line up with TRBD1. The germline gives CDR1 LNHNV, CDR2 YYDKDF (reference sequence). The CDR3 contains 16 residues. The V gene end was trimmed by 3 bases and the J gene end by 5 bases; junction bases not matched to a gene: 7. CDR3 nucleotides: TGTGCCACCAGCAGGGGGGGACAGGGGGCTTTGGAGACCCAGTACTTC. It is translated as CATSRGGQGALETQYF.

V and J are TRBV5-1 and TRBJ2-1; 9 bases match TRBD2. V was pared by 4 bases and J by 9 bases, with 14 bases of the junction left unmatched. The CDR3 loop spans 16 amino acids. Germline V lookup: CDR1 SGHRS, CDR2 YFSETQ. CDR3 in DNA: TGCGCCAGCAGCCCTTCTGATAGCGGGAGTCGTAGTGAGCAGTTCTTC. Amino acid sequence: CASSPSDSGSRSEQFF.

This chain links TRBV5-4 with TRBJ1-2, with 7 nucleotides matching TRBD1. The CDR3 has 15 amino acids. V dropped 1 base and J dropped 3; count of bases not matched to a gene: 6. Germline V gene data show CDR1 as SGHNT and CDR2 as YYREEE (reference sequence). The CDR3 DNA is TGTGCCAGCAGCTTGTCGGCTACAGGGGACTATGGCTACACCTTC. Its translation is CASSLSATGDYGYTF.

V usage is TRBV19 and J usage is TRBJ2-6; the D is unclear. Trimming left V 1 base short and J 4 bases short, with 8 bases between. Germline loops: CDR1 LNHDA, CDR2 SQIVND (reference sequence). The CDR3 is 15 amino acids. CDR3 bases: TGTGCCAGTAGTATAGTGACGACAGGGGCCAACGTCCTGACTTTC. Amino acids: CASSIVTTGANVLTF.

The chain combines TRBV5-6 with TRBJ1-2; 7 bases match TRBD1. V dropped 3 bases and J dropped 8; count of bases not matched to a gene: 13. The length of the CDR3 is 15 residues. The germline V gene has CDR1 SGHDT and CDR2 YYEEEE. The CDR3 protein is CASSWGSRDREGYTF. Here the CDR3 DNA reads TGTGCCAGCAGCTGGGGGTCCCGGGACAGAGAAGGCTACACCTTC.

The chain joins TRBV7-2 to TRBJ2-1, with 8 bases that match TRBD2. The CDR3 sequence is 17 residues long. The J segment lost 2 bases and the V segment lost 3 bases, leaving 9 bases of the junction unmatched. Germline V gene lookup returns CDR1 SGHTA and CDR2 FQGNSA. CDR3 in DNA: TGTGCCAGCAGCTTCTACGGCGGGAGGCGCACCTACAATGAGCAGTTCTTC. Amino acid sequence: CASSFYGGRRTYNEQFF.

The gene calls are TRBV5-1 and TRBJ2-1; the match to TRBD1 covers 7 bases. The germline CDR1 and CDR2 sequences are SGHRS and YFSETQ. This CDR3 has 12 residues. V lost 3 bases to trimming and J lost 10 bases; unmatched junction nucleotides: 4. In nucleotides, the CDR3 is TGCGCCAGCAGCTCACAGGGGATCGAGCAGTTCTTC. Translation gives CASSSQGIEQFF.

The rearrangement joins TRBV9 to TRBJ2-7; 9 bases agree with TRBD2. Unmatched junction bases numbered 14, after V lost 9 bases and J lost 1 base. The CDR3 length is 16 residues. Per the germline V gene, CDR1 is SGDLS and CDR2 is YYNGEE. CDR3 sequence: CATARRGTSGSYEQYF. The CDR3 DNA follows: TGTGCCACCGCACGAAGGGGAACTAGCGGGTCCTACGAGCAGTACTTC. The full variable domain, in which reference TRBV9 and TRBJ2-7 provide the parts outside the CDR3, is DSGVTQTPKHLITATGQRVTLRCSPRSGDLSVYWYQQSLDQGLQFLIQYYNGEERAKGNILERFSAQQFPDLHSELNLSSLELGDSALYFCATARRGTSGSYEQYFGPGTRLTVT.

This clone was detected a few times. The CDR3 spells CASSFGGRNYEQYF. The CDR3 bases are TGTGCCAGCAGTTTCGGCGGGAGAAACTACGAGCAGTACTTC. The genes are TRBV28 and TRBJ2-7; 7 nucleotides match TRBD2. Looked up from germline, CDR1 is MDHEN and CDR2 is SYDVKM. The CDR3 sequence is 14 residues long. Unmatched junction bases numbered 5, after V lost 3 bases and J lost 3 bases.

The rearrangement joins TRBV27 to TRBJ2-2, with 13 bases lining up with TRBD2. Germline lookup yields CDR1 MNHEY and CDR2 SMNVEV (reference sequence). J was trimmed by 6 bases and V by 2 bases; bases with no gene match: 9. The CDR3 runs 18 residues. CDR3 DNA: TGTGCCAGCAGTTTAGAGCCCCTACTAGCGGGAGGGGCCGGGGAGCTGTTTTTT. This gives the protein CASSLEPLLAGGAGELFF.

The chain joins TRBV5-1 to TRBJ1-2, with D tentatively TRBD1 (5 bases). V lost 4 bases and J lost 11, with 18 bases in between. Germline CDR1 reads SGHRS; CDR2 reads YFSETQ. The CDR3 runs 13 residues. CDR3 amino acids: CASSRPDGRGYTF. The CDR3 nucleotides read TGCGCCAGCAGCAGACCCGACGGGAGGGGTTACACCTTC.

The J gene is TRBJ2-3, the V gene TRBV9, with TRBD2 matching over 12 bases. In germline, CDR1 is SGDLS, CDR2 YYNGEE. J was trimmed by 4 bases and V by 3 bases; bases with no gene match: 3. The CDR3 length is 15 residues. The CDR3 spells CASSALAGGADTQYF. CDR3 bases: TGTGCCAGCAGCGCACTAGCGGGAGGTGCAGATACGCAGTATTTT.

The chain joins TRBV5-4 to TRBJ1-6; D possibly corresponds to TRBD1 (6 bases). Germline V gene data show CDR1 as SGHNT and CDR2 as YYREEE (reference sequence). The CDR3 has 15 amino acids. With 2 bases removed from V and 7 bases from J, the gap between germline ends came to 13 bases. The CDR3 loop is CASSFEGGLNSPLHF. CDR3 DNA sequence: TGTGCCAGCAGCTTCGAGGGGGGGCTGAATTCACCCCTCCACTTT. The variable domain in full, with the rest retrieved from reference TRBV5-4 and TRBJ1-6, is ETGVTQSPTHLIKTRGQQVTLRCSSQSGHNTVSWYQQALGQGPQFIFQYYREEENGRGNFPPRFSGLQFPNYSSELNVNALELDDSALYLCASSFEGGLNSPLHFGNGTRLTVT.